Listed below are T cell receptor beta chains from one sample, sequenced in a study of shared clonotypes between healthy human individuals. The method was immunoSEQ multiplex PCR; TCRdb's version includes in-frame clones alone and lacks a portion of them. Of roughly 2 million clones in the sample, around 95% were seen once. Sample: naive CD4+ T cells sorted from blood. The receptors stem from a man aged 18 to 29 in good health. Both conserved end residues are part of each CDR3. The D gene is left open where the match is weak. Some rows have no size entry. The others give once, few or many, or a class for an expanded clone.

j_gene: TRBJ1-5; d_gene: .; abundance: .; v_gene: TRBV5-8; CDR3nt: TGTGCCAGCAGCTTGGGAGGGGGGTGGATACAGCCCCAGCATTTT; CDR3aa: CASSLGGGWIQPQHF
j_gene: TRBJ2-1; d_gene: .; abundance: .; v_gene: TRBV10-3; CDR3nt: TGTGCCATCAGGGACGGGGGAAGCTCCTACAATGAGCAGTTCTTC; CDR3aa: CAIRDGGSSYNEQFF
j_gene: TRBJ1-1; d_gene: .; abundance: .; v_gene: TRBV6-5; CDR3nt: TGTGCCAGCAGTTCCCCGGGGCTGAGGAACACTGAAGCTTTCTTT; CDR3aa: CASSSPGLRNTEAFF
j_gene: TRBJ1-1; d_gene: .; abundance: .; v_gene: TRBV7-6; CDR3nt: TGTGCCAGCAGCCGAATTGACACTGAAGCTTTCTTT; CDR3aa: CASSRIDTEAFF
j_gene: TRBJ2-3; d_gene: TRBD1; abundance: .; v_gene: TRBV6-1; CDR3nt: TGTGCCAGCAGTGAATGGGGACAGGTCACAGATACGCAGTATTTT; CDR3aa: CASSEWGQVTDTQYF
j_gene: TRBJ1-5; d_gene: .; abundance: .; v_gene: TRBV19; CDR3nt: TGTGCCAGTAATGGGGGGACTTATAGCAATCAGCCCCAGCATTTT; CDR3aa: CASNGGTYSNQPQHF
j_gene: TRBJ2-7; d_gene: .; abundance: .; v_gene: TRBV6-6; CDR3nt: TGTGCCAGCAGTTACTCGGGGGGAGAGCAGTACTTC; CDR3aa: CASSYSGGEQYF
j_gene: TRBJ2-2; d_gene: TRBD2; abundance: .; v_gene: TRBV11-2; CDR3nt: TGTGCCAGCAGCCCAGGGACTAGCGGGAGGGCTAACACCGGGGAGCTGTTTTTT; CDR3aa: CASSPGTSGRANTGELFF
j_gene: TRBJ2-7; d_gene: TRBD1; abundance: .; v_gene: TRBV6-1; CDR3nt: TGTGCCAGCAGTGCTGGCGCCTTCTCCGGGACAGGGGTCGAGCAGTACTTC; CDR3aa: CASSAGAFSGTGVEQYF
j_gene: TRBJ2-1; d_gene: .; abundance: .; v_gene: TRBV7-8; CDR3nt: TGTGCCAGCAGCCCCGTCATTGGGAGTGGGAATGAGCAGTTCTTC; CDR3aa: CASSPVIGSGNEQFF
j_gene: TRBJ2-5; d_gene: TRBD1; abundance: .; v_gene: TRBV7-3; CDR3nt: TGTGCCAGCAGCCGTGACAGGGGCGAGACCCAGTACTTC; CDR3aa: CASSRDRGETQYF
j_gene: TRBJ1-1; d_gene: TRBD1; abundance: .; v_gene: TRBV25-1; CDR3nt: TGTGCCAGCAGTGTTACAGGGGCTTCGACTGAAGCTTTCTTT; CDR3aa: CASSVTGASTEAFF
j_gene: TRBJ2-7; d_gene: .; abundance: .; v_gene: TRBV14; CDR3nt: TGTGCCAGCAGCCAACGCGGTGGAAACTACGAGCAGTACTTC; CDR3aa: CASSQRGGNYEQYF
j_gene: TRBJ1-6; d_gene: TRBD1; abundance: many; v_gene: TRBV5-4; CDR3nt: TGTGCCAGCAGCCCGACAGGGTCGAGTTCACCGGGATCACCCCTCCACTTT; CDR3aa: CASSPTGSSSPGSPLHF
j_gene: TRBJ1-4; d_gene: .; abundance: .; v_gene: TRBV5-4; CDR3nt: TGTGCCAGCAGCTTGGCGGGACGAGATAATGAAAAACTGTTTTTT; CDR3aa: CASSLAGRDNEKLFF
j_gene: TRBJ1-4; d_gene: TRBD1; abundance: once; v_gene: TRBV30; CDR3nt: TGTGCCTGGATCCCGCGACAGGGGCTCTCCACGAGACTGTTTTTT; CDR3aa: CAWIPRQGLSTRLFF
j_gene: TRBJ1-1; d_gene: .; abundance: .; v_gene: TRBV2; CDR3nt: TGTGCCAGCAGACTTACCGGGACGGGGAACACTGAAGCTTTCTTT; CDR3aa: CASRLTGTGNTEAFF
j_gene: TRBJ2-7; d_gene: .; abundance: .; v_gene: TRBV5-1; CDR3nt: TGCGCCAGCAGCTACCTAAGCCGGACCTACGGCGAGCAGTACTTC; CDR3aa: CASSYLSRTYGEQYF
j_gene: TRBJ2-3; d_gene: TRBD1; abundance: .; v_gene: TRBV12-5; CDR3nt: TGTGCTAGTGGTGTCGGACAGGGTTCCACAGATACGCAGTATTTT; CDR3aa: CASGVGQGSTDTQYF
j_gene: TRBJ2-7; d_gene: TRBD2; abundance: .; v_gene: TRBV5-6; CDR3nt: TGTGCCAGCAGCTTGGTTAGCGGGGGCTACGAGCAGTACTTC; CDR3aa: CASSLVSGGYEQYF
j_gene: TRBJ2-2; d_gene: .; abundance: .; v_gene: TRBV10-3; CDR3nt: TGTGCCATCAGTGAGCCCCTCCAGGGGCACGGGGAGCTGTTTTTT; CDR3aa: CAISEPLQGHGELFF
j_gene: TRBJ1-1; d_gene: .; abundance: .; v_gene: TRBV6-5; CDR3nt: TGTGCCAGCAGCCTTCTCGCGGGGAACACTGAAGCTTTCTTT; CDR3aa: CASSLLAGNTEAFF
j_gene: TRBJ2-3; d_gene: .; abundance: .; v_gene: TRBV28; CDR3nt: TGTGCCAGCAGTTCATTTACTAGCACAGATACGCAGTATTTT; CDR3aa: CASSSFTSTDTQYF
j_gene: TRBJ1-2; d_gene: .; abundance: once; v_gene: TRBV5-4; CDR3nt: TGTGCCAGCAGCCCCGCCGGGGAGAGCGTCTATGGCTACACCTTC; CDR3aa: CASSPAGESVYGYTF
j_gene: TRBJ1-3; d_gene: .; abundance: .; v_gene: TRBV5-4; CDR3nt: TGTGCCAGCAGTAACCCGCGAGGGGGAAAGGGAAACACCATATATTTT; CDR3aa: CASSNPRGGKGNTIYF
j_gene: TRBJ2-2; d_gene: .; abundance: .; v_gene: TRBV5-1; CDR3nt: TGCGCCAGCAGCTGGTGGGGAGTAGCGGAAAACACCGGGGAGCTGTTTTTT; CDR3aa: CASSWWGVAENTGELFF
j_gene: TRBJ2-1; d_gene: TRBD2; abundance: .; v_gene: TRBV10-3; CDR3nt: TGTGCCATCAGTGAGTCTATTATGGGGGGGAGCTCCTACAATGAGCAGTTCTTC; CDR3aa: CAISESIMGGSSYNEQFF
j_gene: TRBJ2-7; d_gene: .; abundance: .; v_gene: TRBV5-6; CDR3nt: TGTGCCAGCAGCTTATGGGCCGGTATTGGCTACGAGCAGTACTTC; CDR3aa: CASSLWAGIGYEQYF
j_gene: TRBJ1-2; d_gene: TRBD1; abundance: .; v_gene: TRBV9; CDR3nt: TGTGCCAGCAGCGAGCGGGACAGGGTGGCCTATGGCTACACCTTC; CDR3aa: CASSERDRVAYGYTF
j_gene: TRBJ2-1; d_gene: TRBD2; abundance: .; v_gene: TRBV10-2; CDR3nt: TGCGCCAGCAGTGGACTAGCGGACTACAATGAGCAGTTCTTC; CDR3aa: CASSGLADYNEQFF
j_gene: TRBJ1-4; d_gene: TRBD1; abundance: .; v_gene: TRBV6-5; CDR3nt: TGTGCCAGCAGTCCTCGGGGACAGGGAAGTGAAAAACTGTTTTTT; CDR3aa: CASSPRGQGSEKLFF
j_gene: TRBJ2-7; d_gene: .; abundance: .; v_gene: TRBV11-3; CDR3nt: TGTGCCAGCAGCTTAGAGGACGAGCAGTACTTC; CDR3aa: CASSLEDEQYF
j_gene: TRBJ2-5; d_gene: .; abundance: .; v_gene: TRBV7-6; CDR3nt: TGTGCCAGCAGCTTAGCTCCCTGGGAGACCCAGTACTTC; CDR3aa: CASSLAPWETQYF
j_gene: TRBJ2-3; d_gene: .; abundance: once; v_gene: TRBV5-4; CDR3nt: TGTGCCAGCAGCTTCGGGACCACTAGCACAGATACGCAGTATTTT; CDR3aa: CASSFGTTSTDTQYF
j_gene: TRBJ2-7; d_gene: .; abundance: .; v_gene: TRBV9; CDR3nt: TGTGCCACCCGGACGTTAGGGGTTCTCTCCTACGAGCAGTACTTC; CDR3aa: CATRTLGVLSYEQYF